The sample holds many counts of the clone carrying this TCR beta chain. The antigen is undetermined. The data were obtained in a study of CD8+CD57+ T cells in acquired aplastic anemia. Study at large: An average of about 3.4 ug of DNA was obtained from sorted CD4+ and CD8+ cells. Healthy donor CD4+ samples were sequenced to a depth that averaged roughly 9.9 million reads. Overall study results and limits: Patients and controls shared under 35 CD8+ CDR3 sequences, which appeared highly expressed in patients and within their immunodominant clones.

Profiling of TCR beta VDJ combinations and CDR3 sequences used genomic DNA as template. MiXCR was run by TCRdb on the reads, yielding one entry per CDR3 protein. The sample contains a few hundred thousand distinct CDR3 sequences, 34% of which appear only once. From germline, CDR1 is SGDLS and CDR2 YYNGEE. J was trimmed by 2 bases and V by 4 bases; bases with no gene match: 5. The CDR3 covers 16 residues. This receptor was identified in a human donor in good health, serving as a control. The sequenced material came from sorted CD4+, CD8+, or CD8+CD57+ T cells (not recorded which) from PBMCs. The chain has TRBV9 and TRBJ2-2; 10 bases map to TRBD2. The CDR3 is CASSPRLAGNTGELFF. The CDR3 DNA is TGTGCCAGCAGCCCACGACTAGCGGGCAACACCGGGGAGCTGTTTTTT.